Listed below are T cell receptor beta chains from one sample, sequenced in a study of shared clonotypes between healthy human individuals. This table comes from immunoSEQ multiplex PCR, and its TCRdb copy is limited to in-frame clones, with some not included. The data show some 1.5 million clones, roughly 97% seen once. Sequenced input: naive CD4+ T cells sorted from blood. The receptors come from a young man in good health. The CDR3 runs from the conserved cysteine through the conserved F or W. Fields, in order: CDR3 protein, CDR3 DNA, J gene, V gene, clone size, D gene. A D gene is named only where the DNA matches it firmly. Expanded clones get a size class; other rows say once, few or many, or leave the size out.

cdr3_aa: CASSYRNRDYGYTF; cdr3_nt: TGTGCCAGCAGTTACCGGAATCGGGATTATGGCTACACCTTC; j_call: TRBJ1-2; v_call: TRBV28; clone_size: NA; d_call: NA
cdr3_aa: CASSRLQPSTDTQYF; cdr3_nt: TGTGCCAGCAGTCGACTCCAGCCCAGCACAGATACGCAGTATTTT; j_call: TRBJ2-3; v_call: TRBV6-1; clone_size: once; d_call: NA
cdr3_aa: CASSLMFRGPGGGELFF; cdr3_nt: TGCGCCAGCAGCTTGATGTTTCGAGGGCCCGGGGGCGGGGAGCTGTTTTTT; j_call: TRBJ2-2; v_call: TRBV5-1; clone_size: once; d_call: NA
cdr3_aa: CASSYATSGVQETQYF; cdr3_nt: TGTGCCAGCAGTTACGCCACTAGCGGCGTGCAAGAGACCCAGTACTTC; j_call: TRBJ2-5; v_call: TRBV6-5; clone_size: NA; d_call: TRBD2
cdr3_aa: CASSETRFVPPKRFF; cdr3_nt: TGTGCCAGCAGTGAAACTAGGTTCGTACCTCCGAAGCGGTTCTTC; j_call: TRBJ2-1; v_call: TRBV2; clone_size: NA; d_call: NA
cdr3_aa: CASRRLAGDTGELFF; cdr3_nt: TGTGCCAGCAGGAGACTAGCGGGAGACACCGGGGAGCTGTTTTTT; j_call: TRBJ2-2; v_call: TRBV27; clone_size: NA; d_call: TRBD2
cdr3_aa: CASSEADILYEQYF; cdr3_nt: TGTGCCAGCAGTGAAGCTGATATCCTCTACGAGCAGTACTTC; j_call: TRBJ2-7; v_call: TRBV6-1; clone_size: NA; d_call: NA
cdr3_aa: CASLRSGDNEQFF; cdr3_nt: TGTGCCAGCTTACGGTCAGGGGACAATGAGCAGTTCTTC; j_call: TRBJ2-1; v_call: TRBV18; clone_size: NA; d_call: NA
cdr3_aa: CASSIVGVKNTEAFF; cdr3_nt: TGTGCCAGTAGTATAGTAGGGGTGAAGAACACTGAAGCTTTCTTT; j_call: TRBJ1-1; v_call: TRBV19; clone_size: NA; d_call: NA
cdr3_aa: CSVEDGKETQYF; cdr3_nt: TGCAGCGTTGAAGATGGAAAGGAGACCCAGTACTTC; j_call: TRBJ2-5; v_call: TRBV29-1; clone_size: NA; d_call: NA
cdr3_aa: CASSGTSGSGREQFF; cdr3_nt: TGTGCCAGTAGCGGGACTAGCGGGAGTGGTCGGGAGCAGTTCTTC; j_call: TRBJ2-1; v_call: TRBV19; clone_size: NA; d_call: TRBD2
cdr3_aa: CASSLTTGTNTEAFF; cdr3_nt: TGTGCCAGCAGCTTAACGACAGGAACGAACACTGAAGCTTTCTTT; j_call: TRBJ1-1; v_call: TRBV7-3; clone_size: NA; d_call: NA
cdr3_aa: CSVEPTRGEKLFF; cdr3_nt: TGCAGCGTTGAGCCGACACGAGGTGAAAAACTGTTTTTT; j_call: TRBJ1-4; v_call: TRBV29-1; clone_size: NA; d_call: NA
cdr3_aa: CASSVDQFTNTEAFF; cdr3_nt: TGTGCCAGCAGCGTAGATCAGTTTACGAACACTGAAGCTTTCTTT; j_call: TRBJ1-1; v_call: TRBV9; clone_size: NA; d_call: NA
cdr3_aa: CASSARTGGGYGYTF; cdr3_nt: TGTGCCAGCAGTGCCAGGACAGGGGGCGGCTATGGCTACACCTTC; j_call: TRBJ1-2; v_call: TRBV6-1; clone_size: NA; d_call: TRBD1
cdr3_aa: CASSLTSGRYNEQFF; cdr3_nt: TGTGCCAGCAGCTTAACTAGCGGCAGATACAATGAGCAGTTCTTC; j_call: TRBJ2-1; v_call: TRBV11-3; clone_size: NA; d_call: TRBD2
cdr3_aa: CASSPPIRQIEYNEQFF; cdr3_nt: TGTGCCAGCTCACCGCCCATTCGACAGATTGAGTACAATGAGCAGTTCTTC; j_call: TRBJ2-1; v_call: TRBV18; clone_size: NA; d_call: NA
cdr3_aa: CASSDGLAGANEQFF; cdr3_nt: TGTGCCAGCAGTGATGGACTAGCGGGAGCCAATGAGCAGTTCTTC; j_call: TRBJ2-1; v_call: TRBV6-1; clone_size: NA; d_call: TRBD2
cdr3_aa: CASSLQGSNYGYTF; cdr3_nt: TGTGCCAGCAGCTTACAGGGCTCCAACTATGGCTACACCTTC; j_call: TRBJ1-2; v_call: TRBV11-1; clone_size: NA; d_call: NA
cdr3_aa: CASSSSGSYGYTF; cdr3_nt: TGTGCCAGCAGTTCATCAGGCTCCTATGGCTACACCTTC; j_call: TRBJ1-2; v_call: TRBV28; clone_size: NA; d_call: NA
cdr3_aa: CSVVVAGGYRDTQYF; cdr3_nt: TGCAGCGTCGTTGTAGCGGGAGGTTATAGAGATACGCAGTATTTT; j_call: TRBJ2-3; v_call: TRBV29-1; clone_size: NA; d_call: TRBD2
cdr3_aa: CASRVTGDREQFF; cdr3_nt: TGTGCCAGCAGAGTAACAGGGGATCGGGAGCAGTTCTTC; j_call: TRBJ2-1; v_call: TRBV6-5; clone_size: NA; d_call: TRBD1
cdr3_aa: CASSLALGFNTEAFF; cdr3_nt: TGTGCCAGCAGCTTGGCCCTAGGGTTCAACACTGAAGCTTTCTTT; j_call: TRBJ1-1; v_call: TRBV5-4; clone_size: NA; d_call: NA
cdr3_aa: CASRRSVLMSGNTIYF; cdr3_nt: TGTGCCAGCAGGAGGTCAGTCTTAATGAGTGGAAACACCATATATTTT; j_call: TRBJ1-3; v_call: TRBV28; clone_size: NA; d_call: NA
cdr3_aa: CASSLAVGSVTGELFF; cdr3_nt: TGTGCCAGCAGCTTAGCCGTCGGGAGCGTCACCGGGGAGCTGTTTTTT; j_call: TRBJ2-2; v_call: TRBV7-2; clone_size: once; d_call: NA
cdr3_aa: CAWSYVTGGNTEAFF; cdr3_nt: TGTGCCTGGAGTTACGTCACAGGGGGCAACACTGAAGCTTTCTTT; j_call: TRBJ1-1; v_call: TRBV30; clone_size: NA; d_call: TRBD1
cdr3_aa: CASSLEPSSNEQFF; cdr3_nt: TGTGCCAGCAGCTTAGAGCCTAGCAGCAATGAGCAGTTCTTC; j_call: TRBJ2-1; v_call: TRBV7-2; clone_size: NA; d_call: NA
cdr3_aa: CASRGTFLGGQYF; cdr3_nt: TGTGCCAGCAGGGGGACCTTCTTGGGGGGTCAGTACTTC; j_call: TRBJ2-5; v_call: TRBV25-1; clone_size: NA; d_call: NA
cdr3_aa: CASSESRGATYNEQFF; cdr3_nt: TGCGCCAGCAGTGAGTCCCGGGGGGCTACCTACAATGAGCAGTTCTTC; j_call: TRBJ2-1; v_call: TRBV10-1; clone_size: NA; d_call: NA